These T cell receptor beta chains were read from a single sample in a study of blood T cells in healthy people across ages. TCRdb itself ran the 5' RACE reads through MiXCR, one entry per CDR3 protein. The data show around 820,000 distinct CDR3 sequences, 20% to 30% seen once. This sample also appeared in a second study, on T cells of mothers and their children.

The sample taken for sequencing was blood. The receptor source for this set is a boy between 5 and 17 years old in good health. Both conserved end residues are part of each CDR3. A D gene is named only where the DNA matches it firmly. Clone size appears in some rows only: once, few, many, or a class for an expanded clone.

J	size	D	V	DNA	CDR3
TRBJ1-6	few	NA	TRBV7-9	TGTGCCAGCAGCTTAGACGCGGCAGGGGCTATCTCCTATAATTCACCCCTCCACTTT	CASSLDAAGAISYNSPLHF
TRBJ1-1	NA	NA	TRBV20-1	TGCAGTGCTCCCTCGGGCCACACTGAAGCTTTCTTT	CSAPSGHTEAFF
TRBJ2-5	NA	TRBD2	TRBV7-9	TGTGCCAGCAGCTTGACTAGCGGGGGACCCGGGGTCTTC	CASSLTSGGPGVF
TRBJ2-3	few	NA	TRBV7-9	TGTGCCAGCAGCTCCCAGACGGACACAGATACGCAGTATTTT	CASSSQTDTDTQYF
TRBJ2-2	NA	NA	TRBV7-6	TGTGCCAGCAGCGGAGCACCCGCTTACGGGGAGCTGTTTTTT	CASSGAPAYGELFF
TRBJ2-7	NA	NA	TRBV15	TGTGCCACCAGCAGAGAATGGGGAGATCTCTACGAGCAGTACTTC	CATSREWGDLYEQYF
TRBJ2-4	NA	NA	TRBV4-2	TGTGCCAGCAGCCAGGATCATTTAGGGGGGAGTTTAGCCAAAAACATTCAGTACTTC	CASSQDHLGGSLAKNIQYF
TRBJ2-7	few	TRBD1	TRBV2	TGTGCCAGCAGGCCGGGGACAGGGGTAGCCTACGAGCAGTACTTC	CASRPGTGVAYEQYF
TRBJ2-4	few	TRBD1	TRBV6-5	TGTGCCAGCAGTTCCGTACAGGGGGCCGGGGACATTCAGTACTTC	CASSSVQGAGDIQYF
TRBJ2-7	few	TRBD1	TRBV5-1	TGCGCCAGCAGCTACAGGGGGCGACCTTACGAGCAGTACTTC	CASSYRGRPYEQYF
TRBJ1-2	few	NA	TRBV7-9	TGTGCCAGCAGCTTAAAGGGGACGGTGGGAAACTATGGCTACACCTTC	CASSLKGTVGNYGYTF
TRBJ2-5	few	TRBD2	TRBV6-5	TGTGCCAGCAGTTACTCGTTGGCGGGAGCCGAGACCCAGTACTTC	CASSYSLAGAETQYF
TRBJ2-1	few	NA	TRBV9	TGTGCCAGCAGCGTAGAGGGGGGGGGACAGTTCTACAATGAGCAGTTCTTC	CASSVEGGGQFYNEQFF
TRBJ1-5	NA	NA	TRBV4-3	TGCGCCAGCAGCCTCAGGGGCGTGGGTCAGCCCCAGCATTTT	CASSLRGVGQPQHF